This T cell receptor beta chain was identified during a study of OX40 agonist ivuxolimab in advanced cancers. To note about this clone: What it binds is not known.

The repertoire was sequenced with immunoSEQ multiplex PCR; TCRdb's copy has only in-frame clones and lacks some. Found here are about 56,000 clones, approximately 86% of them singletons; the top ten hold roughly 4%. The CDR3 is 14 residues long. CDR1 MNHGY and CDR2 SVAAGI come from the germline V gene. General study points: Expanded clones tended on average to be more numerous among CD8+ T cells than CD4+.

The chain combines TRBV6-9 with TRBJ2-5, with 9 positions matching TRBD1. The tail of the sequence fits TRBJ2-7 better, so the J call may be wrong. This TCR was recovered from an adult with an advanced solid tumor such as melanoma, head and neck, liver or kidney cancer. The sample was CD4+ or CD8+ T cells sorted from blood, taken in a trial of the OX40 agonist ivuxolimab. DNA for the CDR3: TGTGCCAGCAGGTCCGGGACAGGGCTGCACGAGCAGTACTTC. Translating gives CASRSGTGLHEQYF.